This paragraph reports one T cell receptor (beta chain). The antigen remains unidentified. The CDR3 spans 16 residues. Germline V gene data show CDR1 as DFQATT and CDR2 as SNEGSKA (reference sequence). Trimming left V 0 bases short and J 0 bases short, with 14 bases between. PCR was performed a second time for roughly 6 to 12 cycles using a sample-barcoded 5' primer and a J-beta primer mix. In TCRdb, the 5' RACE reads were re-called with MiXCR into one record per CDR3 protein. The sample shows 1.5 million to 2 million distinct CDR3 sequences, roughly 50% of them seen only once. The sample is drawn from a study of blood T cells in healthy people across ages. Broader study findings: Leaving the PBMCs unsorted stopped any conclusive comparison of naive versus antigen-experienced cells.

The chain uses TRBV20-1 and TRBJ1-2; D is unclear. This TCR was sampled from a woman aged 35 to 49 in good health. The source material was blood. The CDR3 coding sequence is TGCAGTGCTAGAGATAGGGTCTCGGACGCTAACTATGGCTACACCTTC. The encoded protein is CSARDRVSDANYGYTF.